One sample yielded the 17 T cell receptor beta chains listed below, sequenced in a study of blood T cells in healthy people across ages. A second PCR, run for roughly 7 to 11 cycles, used a sample-barcoded 5' primer plus a J-beta primer mix. TCRdb fed the 5' RACE reads into MiXCR, producing one record per CDR3 protein. The table records over 750,000 distinct CDR3 sequences, around 25% of them present only once. These data were likewise used in another study, on T cells of mothers and their children.

Sequencing was performed on blood. These receptors all come from a boy aged 10-17 years in good health.

This clonotype was counted at least ten times. This chain connects TRBV7-9 to TRBJ2-3; TRBD2 agrees at 11 bases. The trim removed 1 base at V and 0 bases at J, leaving 0 bases unmatched. The CDR3 runs 16 residues. Germline V gene lookup returns CDR1 SEHNR and CDR2 FQNEAQ (reference sequence). The CDR3 region has the DNA TGTGCCAGCAGCTTAGGGACTAGCGGGAGCACAGATACGCAGTATTTT. Amino acid sequence: CASSLGTSGSTDTQYF. The full variable domain, completed using reference TRBV7-9 and TRBJ2-3, is DTGVSQNPRHKITKRGQNVTFRCDPISEHNRLYWYRQTLGQGPEFLTYFQNEAQLEKSRLLSDRFSAERPKGSFSTLEIQRTEQGDSAMYLCASSLGTSGSTDTQYFGPGTRLTVL.

This clonotype was seen a handful of times. The CDR3 coding sequence is TGTGCCAGCAGCTTCGAGGGTAATGATGAGCAGTTCTTC. It translates to CASSFEGNDEQFF. This chain joins TRBV7-9 and TRBJ2-1, with D perhaps TRBD2 (5 bases). CDR1 is SEHNR and CDR2 is FQNEAQ in the germline V gene (reference sequence). V was pared by 3 bases and J by 8 bases, with 11 bases between. The CDR3 extends over 13 amino acids.

The J gene is TRBJ2-5, the V gene TRBV28, with D tentatively TRBD1 (6 bases). Matching the DNA end better, TRBJ2-7 makes the J call doubtful. This CDR3 region has 14 residues. CDR1 is MDHEN, CDR2 SYDVKM, per germline. CDR3 DNA sequence: TGTGCCAGCAGTGACAGGCCGAGCCCCTACGAGCAGTACTTC. The encoded protein is CASSDRPSPYEQYF.

The V gene is TRBV5-1, the J gene TRBJ2-2; 8 bases line up with TRBD1. The CDR3 runs 16 residues. Germline V gives CDR1 SGHRS, CDR2 YFSETQ. The junction had 5 bases not matched to a gene; V was cut back by 2 bases and J by 2 bases. The CDR3 here is CASSFFGQGNTGELFF. CDR3 nucleotides: TGCGCCAGCAGCTTCTTTGGACAGGGCAACACCGGGGAGCTGTTTTTT. The full variable domain, rest sourced from reference TRBV5-1 and TRBJ2-2, is KAGVTQTPRYLIKTRGQQVTLSCSPISGHRSVSWYQQTPGQGLQFLFEYFSETQRNKGNFPGRFSGRQFSNSRSEMNVSTLELGDSALYLCASSFFGQGNTGELFFGEGSRLTVL.

This clonotype was picked up a small number of times. V is TRBV11-1 and J is TRBJ1-3, with no clear D. The CDR3 covers 11 residues. Germline V gives CDR1 SGHAT, CDR2 FQDESV (reference sequence). Trimming removed 3 bases at V and 8 bases at J, with 5 bases between. This chain's CDR3 is CASSFRDTIYF. The CDR3 coding sequence is TGTGCCAGCAGCTTCCGCGACACCATATATTTT.

This clonotype has only one observation. This chain connects TRBV7-9 to TRBJ1-2, with 12 bases identical to TRBD1. Germline CDR1 reads SEHNR; CDR2 reads FQNEAQ (reference sequence). The CDR3 length is 15 residues. Unmatched junction bases numbered 10, after V lost 6 bases and J lost 8 bases. CDR3 nucleotides: TGTGCCAGCAGACCGCCGGGACAGGGGGCGAAAGGCTACACCTTC. Residues: CASRPPGQGAKGYTF.

This clonotype was observed a few times. The J gene is TRBJ2-7, the V gene TRBV27, with 11 bases fitting TRBD2. Germline CDR1 MNHEY, CDR2 SMNVEV (reference sequence). Trimming took 4 bases from V and 4 from J; bases not matched to a gene: 9. This CDR3 region has 16 residues. The CDR3 bases are TGTGCCAGCAGTTCGTTAGCGGGAGGGCCTGTGTACGAGCAGTACTTC. It specifies CASSSLAGGPVYEQYF.

V gene TRBV7-2 combines with J gene TRBJ2-3, with a weak D call TRBD2 (5 bases). CDR3 length: 15 residues. V lost 7 bases, J lost 1 base, and 15 bases lay in between. From germline, CDR1 is SGHTA and CDR2 FQGNSA. CDR3 amino acids: CASTKDALGTDTQYF. The CDR3 nucleotides read TGTGCCAGCACCAAGGATGCACTAGGCACAGATACGCAGTATTTT.

The sample holds a few counts of this clonotype. One end of the junction fails to match germline, which may point to a read error. The V call is TRBV6-5, the J call TRBJ2-5; 7 positions match TRBD2. This CDR3 comprises 15 residues. Germline V CDR1 and CDR2: MNHEY, SVGAGI. CDR3 sequence reads: CASSYSRGSGEAQYF. Here the CDR3 DNA reads TGTGCCAGCAGTTACTCGCGGGGGTCGGGAGAGGCCCAGTACTTC.

This chain uses TRBV28 with TRBJ2-3; TRBD1 matches 9 bases. The ends lost 6 bases at V and 6 bases at J; junction bases unmatched: 10. This CDR3 has 15 amino acids. Germline V CDR1 and CDR2: MDHEN, SYDVKM. The CDR3 nucleotides read TGTGCCAGCAGCAAGGACAGGGGACAAGTTGATACGCAGTATTTT. Translation: CASSKDRGQVDTQYF.

In its sample, this clonotype was seen many times. CDR3 DNA: TGTGCCAGTGGGACAGGGGGCTACGAGCAGTACTTC. It codes for CASGTGGYEQYF. This chain links TRBV2 with TRBJ2-7; 11 positions agree with TRBD1. V lost 9 bases, J lost 3 bases, and 1 base stayed unmatched. Germline V gene lookup returns CDR1 SNHLY and CDR2 FYNNEI. The CDR3 contains 12 residues.

This chain links TRBV12-3 or TRBV12-4 with TRBJ1-6; no definite D call. The CDR3 is made up of 12 amino acids. V gave up 6 bases and J gave up 8 bases, with 8 bases separating them. As DNA, the CDR3 is TGTGCCAGCAGGAGATTAGATTCACCCCTCCACTTT. This translates into CASRRLDSPLHF.

The V gene is TRBV16, the J gene TRBJ1-1; D is undetermined. CDR1 and CDR2 (germline): KGHSY, FQNENV. Trimming stripped 0 bases from V and 3 bases from J, with 8 bases between. CDR3 length: 14 amino acids. CDR3 in amino acids: CASSQSSGYTEAFF. For the CDR3, the DNA is TGTGCCAGCAGCCAATCAAGCGGGTACACTGAAGCTTTCTTT.

Points on this clonotype: Germline and junction disagree at one end, which may indicate a read error. V and J are TRBV28 and TRBJ2-5; D perhaps matches TRBD2 (6 bases). The CDR3 covers 15 residues. Germline V CDR1 and CDR2: MDHEN, SYDVKM. CDR3 nucleotides: TGTGCCAGCAGTTTTCGGGAGAGTTATAGCAATGAGCGGTTCTTC. Amino acid sequence: CASSFRESYSNERFF.

The genes are TRBV5-1 and TRBJ2-7, with 8 bases matching TRBD2. In germline, CDR1 is SGHRS, CDR2 YFSETQ. This CDR3 is built from 15 residues. V trimming: 3 bases; J trimming: 3 bases; junction bases outside the gene matches: 8. CDR3 nucleotide sequence: TGCGCCAGCAGCTCGGCGGGAGGACCCCTCTACGAGCAGTACTTC. The encoded protein is CASSSAGGPLYEQYF. The full variable domain, its missing parts supplied by reference TRBV5-1 and TRBJ2-7, is KAGVTQTPRYLIKTRGQQVTLSCSPISGHRSVSWYQQTPGQGLQFLFEYFSETQRNKGNFPGRFSGRQFSNSRSEMNVSTLELGDSALYLCASSSAGGPLYEQYFGPGTRLTVT.

This chain connects TRBV11-3 to TRBJ2-3, with 7 bases matching TRBD1. CDR3 length: 14 residues. The germline CDR1 and CDR2 sequences are SGHNT and YENEEA. With 1 base clipped from V and 7 bases from J, the junction kept 5 bases outside the gene matches. CDR3 region: CASSLGQGVNTQYF. CDR3 in DNA: TGTGCCAGCAGCTTAGGGCAGGGGGTAAATACGCAGTATTTT.

This clonotype was recorded a few times. V and J are TRBV4-1 and TRBJ2-7; TRBD2 might be the D (6 bases). The CDR3 loop spans 15 amino acids. V lost 1 base to trimming and J lost 1 base, with 11 bases between them. Germline CDR1 is MGHRA and CDR2 is YSYEKL. The CDR3 loop reads CASSQVAGTSYEQYF. Here the CDR3 DNA reads TGCGCCAGCAGCCAAGTGGCCGGGACTTCCTACGAGCAGTACTTC.